This is a list of T cell receptor beta chains from one sample in a study of T cells in Graves' hyperthyroidism and ophthalmopathy. TCRdb re-called the multiplex PCR reads with MiXCR, one entry per CDR3 protein. Of about 350,000 distinct CDR3 sequences listed, roughly 19% are singletons. The material sequenced was blood. The source of these receptors is a woman aged 18 to 35 with Graves' hyperthyroidism. Each CDR3 is given with its conserved first and last residue. Fields, in order: clone size, J gene, V gene, D gene, CDR3 protein. A D gene is named only where the DNA matches it firmly. Clone sizes are given selectively: once, few, many, or a class where the clone is expanded.

NA | TRBJ2-2 | TRBV2 | TRBD2 | CASSPGLVLAGELFF
many | TRBJ2-5 | TRBV11-2 | NA | CASSYGPGRYQETQYF
NA | TRBJ2-5 | TRBV20-1 | NA | CSATYRGAETQYF
many | TRBJ1-5 | TRBV12-3/TRBV12-4 | NA | CASSRGDSNQPQHF
many | TRBJ2-2 | TRBV28 | NA | CASSFVDSSLSAGELFF
many | TRBJ1-1 | TRBV6-2/TRBV6-3 | NA | CASSSGRPEAFF
many | TRBJ2-7 | TRBV12-3/TRBV12-4 | TRBD1 | CASSLRDSSLGEQYF
many | TRBJ1-1 | TRBV15 | NA | CATSRAWTANTEAFF
many | TRBJ2-7 | TRBV6-1 | TRBD1 | CASSPDRGRSEQYF
many | TRBJ1-2 | TRBV7-2 | NA | CASSLWQDSYGYTF
many | TRBJ1-5 | TRBV4-1 | NA | CASSQVVEGQPQHF
many | TRBJ1-2 | TRBV2 | NA | CASGGDGYGYTF
many | TRBJ2-5 | TRBV7-3 | TRBD1 | CASSRQGPRETQYF
many | TRBJ1-5 | TRBV4-1 | NA | CASSQDTGLSNQPQHF
many | TRBJ2-3 | TRBV5-1 | NA | CASSLSQNTDTQYF
NA | TRBJ2-5 | TRBV12-5 | NA | CASGLVPDRQETQYF
many | TRBJ1-2 | TRBV5-1 | NA | CASSREMDYGYTF
few | TRBJ1-1 | TRBV4-1 | NA | CASSQDSSPGVRDTEAFF
NA | TRBJ2-6 | TRBV25-1 | TRBD1 | CASKGTGGSGANVLTF
many | TRBJ1-5 | TRBV20-1 | TRBD1 | CSASSGTGDRQPQHF
few | TRBJ2-2 | TRBV24-1 | TRBD2 | CATSDLKDPAGGPNTGELFF
many | TRBJ1-2 | TRBV9 | NA | CASSVAPAETRYGYTF
many | TRBJ1-1 | TRBV27 | NA | CASSFGGNGEAFF
few | TRBJ2-5 | TRBV3-1 | NA | CACSQRGTETQYF
many | TRBJ1-2 | TRBV7-9 | NA | CASSPDSNGYTF
few | TRBJ2-7 | TRBV4-2 | TRBD2 | CASSQDRGGWEQYF
many | TRBJ1-1 | TRBV12-3/TRBV12-4 | TRBD1 | CASSFPGQDEAFF
many | TRBJ1-3 | TRBV12-3/TRBV12-4 | NA | CASSLRGVGGNTIYF
few | TRBJ1-2 | TRBV4-2 | TRBD1 | CASSQPPGAGGADGYTF
NA | TRBJ2-3 | TRBV10-1 | TRBD2 | CASSDPTSGVVADTQYF
many | TRBJ2-7 | TRBV6-1 | NA | CASSGGPWEEQYF
many | TRBJ2-5 | TRBV9 | TRBD2 | CASSAGPGLQSGTQYF
few | TRBJ1-5 | TRBV3-1 | NA | CASSRGRGPLQPQHF
few | TRBJ2-5 | TRBV11-1 | NA | CASSEVQKTQYF
many | TRBJ2-7 | TRBV11-2 | NA | CASSFGGREQYF
NA | TRBJ2-7 | TRBV7-2 | NA | CASGSYREDEQYF
many | TRBJ2-5 | TRBV6-2/TRBV6-3 | NA | CASQFVGGPLETQYF
many | TRBJ2-5 | TRBV29-1 | NA | CSVLRRTSGQKTQYF
many | TRBJ2-7 | TRBV12-3/TRBV12-4 | NA | CASSFKGYEQYF
many | TRBJ1-2 | TRBV27 | NA | CASSFLEGHGYTF
NA | TRBJ2-7 | TRBV20-1 | TRBD2 | CSALGRGGEYEQYF
many | TRBJ1-3 | TRBV20-1 | NA | CSARPGGASGNTIYF
many | TRBJ1-2 | TRBV20-1 | TRBD1 | CSGAGTGGDYGYTF
many | TRBJ2-7 | TRBV12-3/TRBV12-4 | NA | CASSPPAAAGYEQYF
many | TRBJ2-7 | TRBV20-1 | NA | CSVGHYEQYF
many | TRBJ2-7 | TRBV28 | NA | CASSLGSASGHEQYF